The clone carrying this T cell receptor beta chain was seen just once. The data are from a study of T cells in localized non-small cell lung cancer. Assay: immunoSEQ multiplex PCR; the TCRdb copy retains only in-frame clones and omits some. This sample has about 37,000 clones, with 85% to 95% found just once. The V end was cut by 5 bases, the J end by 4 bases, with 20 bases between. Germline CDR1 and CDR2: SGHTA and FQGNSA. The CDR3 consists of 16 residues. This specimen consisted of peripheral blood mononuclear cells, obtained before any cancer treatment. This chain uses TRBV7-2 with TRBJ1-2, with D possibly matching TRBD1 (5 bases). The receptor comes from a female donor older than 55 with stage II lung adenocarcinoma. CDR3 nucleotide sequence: TGTGCCAGCAGCCTAAAGACAGCCCACGGGGTCTATGGCTACACCTTC. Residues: CASSLKTAHGVYGYTF.